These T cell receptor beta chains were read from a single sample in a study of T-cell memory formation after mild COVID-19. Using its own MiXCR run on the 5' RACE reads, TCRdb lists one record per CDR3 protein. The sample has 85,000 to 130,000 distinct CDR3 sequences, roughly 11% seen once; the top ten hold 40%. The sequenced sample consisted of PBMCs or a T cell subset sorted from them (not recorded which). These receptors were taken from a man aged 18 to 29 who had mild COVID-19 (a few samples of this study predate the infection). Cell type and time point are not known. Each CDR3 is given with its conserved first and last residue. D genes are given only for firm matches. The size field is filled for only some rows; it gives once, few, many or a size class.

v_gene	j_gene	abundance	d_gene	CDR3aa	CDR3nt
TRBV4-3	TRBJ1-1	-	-	CASSPRGVGTTEAFF	TGCGCCAGCAGCCCAAGAGGGGTGGGCACGACTGAAGCTTTCTTT
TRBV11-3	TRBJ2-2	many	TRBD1	CASSGTGNTGELFF	TGTGCCAGTTCCGGGACAGGCAACACCGGGGAGCTGTTTTTT
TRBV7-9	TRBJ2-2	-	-	CASSPWSDRPTGELFF	TGTGCCAGCAGCCCGTGGTCAGACAGGCCCACCGGGGAGCTGTTTTTT
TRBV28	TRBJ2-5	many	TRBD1	CASSFVGQEEETQYF	TGTGCCAGCAGTTTTGTGGGACAGGAGGAAGAGACCCAGTACTTC
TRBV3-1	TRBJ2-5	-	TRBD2	CASSQEISGGAGETQYF	TGTGCCAGCAGCCAAGAAATTAGCGGGGGGGCCGGGGAGACCCAGTACTTC
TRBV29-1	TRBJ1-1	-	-	CSVEDTLNTEAFF	TGCAGCGTTGAAGACACATTGAACACTGAAGCTTTCTTT
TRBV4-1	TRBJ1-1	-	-	CASSLSGGQDTEAFF	TGCGCCAGCAGCCTAAGCGGGGGGCAGGACACTGAAGCTTTCTTT
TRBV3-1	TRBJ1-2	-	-	CASSQPGLGMMLNYGYTF	TGTGCCAGCAGCCAACCGGGACTCGGTATGATGTTGAACTATGGCTACACCTTC
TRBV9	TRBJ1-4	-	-	CASSVGGGTKLFF	TGTGCCAGCAGCGTCGGGGGGGGAACCAAACTGTTTTTT
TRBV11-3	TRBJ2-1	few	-	CASSPGFYNEQFF	TGTGCCAGCAGCCCCGGGTTTTACAATGAGCAGTTCTTC
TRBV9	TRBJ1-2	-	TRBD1	CASSVAVKRDSLSRSGYTF	TGTGCCAGCAGCGTAGCAGTAAAGCGGGACAGCCTCTCCCGCAGTGGCTACACCTTC
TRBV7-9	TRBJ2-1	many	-	CASSLARFGTHSYNEQFF	TGTGCCAGCAGCTTAGCGAGGTTCGGCACTCACTCCTACAATGAGCAGTTCTTC
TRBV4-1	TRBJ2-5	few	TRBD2	CASSQGDYGETQYF	TGCGCCAGCAGCCAAGGGGACTATGGGGAGACCCAGTACTTC
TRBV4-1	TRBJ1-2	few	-	CASSHLGDGSYGYTF	TGCGCCAGCAGCCACCTGGGGGACGGCAGCTATGGCTACACCTTC
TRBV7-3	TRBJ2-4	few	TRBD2	CASSLTPAGVLNIQYF	TGTGCCAGCAGCTTGACCCCGGCGGGGGTGTTAAACATTCAGTACTTC
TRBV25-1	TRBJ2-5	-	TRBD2	CASSESKRGGFETQYF	TGTGCCAGCAGTGAATCGAAGCGGGGGGGCTTCGAGACCCAGTACTTC
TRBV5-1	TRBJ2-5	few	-	CASSPLMGRAQQETQYF	TGCGCCAGCAGCCCGCTAATGGGCAGGGCCCAGCAAGAGACCCAGTACTTC
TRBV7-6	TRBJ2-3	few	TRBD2	CASSLGLAGGPLTDTQYF	TGTGCCAGCAGCCTGGGACTAGCGGGGGGGCCCCTCACAGATACGCAGTATTTT
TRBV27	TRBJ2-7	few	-	CASSLVRQGSEQYF	TGTGCCAGCAGTTTAGTCCGCCAGGGGTCGGAGCAGTACTTC
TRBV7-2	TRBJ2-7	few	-	CASSLGAGRYEQYF	TGTGCCAGCAGCTTAGGGGCAGGTCGGTACGAGCAGTACTTC
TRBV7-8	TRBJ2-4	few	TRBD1	CASSLGQAKNIQYF	TGTGCCAGCAGCCTGGGACAGGCCAAAAACATTCAGTACTTC
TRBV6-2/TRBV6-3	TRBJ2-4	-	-	CASSGGRVFNIQYF	TGTGCCAGCAGTGGGGGTCGAGTATTTAACATTCAGTACTTC
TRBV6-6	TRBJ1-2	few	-	CASGMGGHYGYTF	TGTGCCAGCGGGATGGGGGGCCACTATGGCTACACCTTC
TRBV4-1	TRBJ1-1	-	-	CASSQARLEQTEAFF	TGCGCCAGCAGCCAAGCACGATTGGAGCAGACTGAAGCTTTCTTT
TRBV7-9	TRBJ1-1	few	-	CASSPPAGWNTEAFF	TGTGCCAGCAGCCCCCCGGCAGGATGGAACACTGAAGCTTTCTTT
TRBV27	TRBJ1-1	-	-	CASSPGPSTMNTEAFF	TGTGCCAGCAGTCCCGGTCCTTCTACTATGAACACTGAAGCTTTCTTT
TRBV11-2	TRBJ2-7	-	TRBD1	CASSGLGQGALDEQYF	TGTGCCAGCAGCGGCTTAGGACAGGGGGCCTTGGACGAGCAGTACTTC